This entry concerns a single T cell receptor beta chain. The sample is drawn from a study of blood T cell repertoires in COVID-19. Study at large: The cDNA or gDNA used as material had been derived from T cells, B-cell-depleted T cells, or PBMCs.

The assay was immunoSEQ multiplex PCR, and TCRdb's table has in-frame clones only and misses some. The sample carries 250,000 to 350,000 clones, around 90% recorded once. Trimming removed 4 bases from V and 3 bases from J; junction bases left unmatched: 2. The CDR3 extends over 15 amino acids. Germline CDR1 is MDHEN and CDR2 is SYDVKM. V gene TRBV28 combines with J gene TRBJ2-7; 14 bases fit TRBD2. The sequencing input was peripheral blood. This clonotype was sampled from a woman aged 40-49 years who had recovered from COVID-19. CDR3 nucleotides: TGTGCCAGCAGTTATGGGACTAGCGGGAGCTACGAGCAGTACTTC. This gives the protein CASSYGTSGSYEQYF.